This TCR beta chain was obtained from a study of T cells in Graves' hyperthyroidism and ophthalmopathy. RNA transcripts gave rise to amplified TCR beta CDR3 regions. First-round RT-PCR with HTBI primers amplified the TCR CDR3 region. TCRdb reprocessed the multiplex PCR reads via MiXCR and lists one record per CDR3 protein. Seen here are about 640,000 distinct CDR3 sequences, approximately 14% observed once, and the top ten hold about 12%. V lost 4 bases and J 2 bases, leaving 13 bases between the germline ends. Germline-derived CDR1 and CDR2 are SGHNT and YYREEE (reference sequence). The CDR3 has 14 residues. Patients were excluded because of uncontrolled infection, other autoimmune disease, pregnancy or lactation.

The receptor was derived from a woman between 50 and 59 years old with Graves' ophthalmopathy. Sequencing input: blood. The V call is TRBV5-4, the J call TRBJ2-7; D may correspond to TRBD1 or TRBD2 (5 bases each). DNA for the CDR3: TGTGCCAGCAGCAAAGAGGGGACGACCTACGAGCAGTACTTC. Protein sequence: CASSKEGTTYEQYF.